These T cell receptor beta chains were read from a single sample in a study of TIL therapy for anti-PD-1-resistant metastatic lung cancer. Produced via immunoSEQ multiplex PCR; TCRdb's table is partial and in-frame only. The sample carries tens of thousands of clones, around 63% recorded once. The specimen was blood, collected at baseline. The source of these receptors is a person between 30 and 79 years old with non-small cell lung cancer. The CDR3 runs from the conserved cysteine through the conserved F or W. The D gene is left open where the match is weak. Some rows have no size entry. The others give once, few or many, or a class for an expanded clone.

clone size	V gene	D gene	J gene	CDR3 DNA	CDR3 protein
-	TRBV6-1	TRBD1	TRBJ2-6	TGTGCCAGCAGGACAGGGGCTACCGGGGCCAACGTCCTGACTTTC	CASRTGATGANVLTF
-	TRBV5-1	-	TRBJ1-2	TGCGCCAGCAGCTCGGACGGCTTTAGCGGTGGCTACACCTTC	CASSSDGFSGGYTF
-	TRBV11-2	-	TRBJ2-1	TGTGCCAGCAGCTCCTCTAGCACCCAGACCTACAATGAGCAGTTCTTC	CASSSSSTQTYNEQFF
once	TRBV5-1	TRBD2	TRBJ2-3	TGCGCCAGCAGCTACCAAGGGTTTAGCGGGGGCACAGATACGCAGTATTTT	CASSYQGFSGGTDTQYF
few	TRBV11-2	TRBD1	TRBJ2-3	TGTGCCAGCAGCCCTTTAGGGACAGGGATCACAGATACGCAGTATTTT	CASSPLGTGITDTQYF
-	TRBV5-6	TRBD1	TRBJ1-1	TGTGCCAGCACCTATCAGCCGGGACAGAGGAACACTGAAGCTTTCTTT	CASTYQPGQRNTEAFF
few	TRBV12-5	-	TRBJ1-5	TGTGCTAGTTCGGCCAACGATCAGCCCCAGCATTTT	CASSANDQPQHF
-	TRBV19	-	TRBJ1-2	TGTGCCAGTAGATCTAGTATAAGCGGCTACACCTTC	CASRSSISGYTF
-	TRBV9	-	TRBJ2-7	TGTGCCAGCAGCGTAGCTACCTGGGGGTACGAGCAGTACTTC	CASSVATWGYEQYF
-	TRBV5-1	-	TRBJ2-7	TGCGCCAGCAGCCCATCGCGAGCGGTCTACGAGCAGTACTTC	CASSPSRAVYEQYF
-	TRBV5-1	-	TRBJ2-1	TGCGCCAGCAGCTTGGGGGGGGCCGATGAGCAGTTCTTC	CASSLGGADEQFF
-	TRBV11-3	-	TRBJ1-1	TGTGCCAGCAGTAGAGACAGCAACACTGAAGCTTTCTTT	CASSRDSNTEAFF
-	TRBV10-3	TRBD1	TRBJ1-2	TGTGCCATCAGTGGGACAGGTACCCCATCAAACTATGGCTACACCTTC	CAISGTGTPSNYGYTF
-	TRBV19	-	TRBJ2-7	TGTGCCAGTAGTCGACAGCCCGACCTCTACGAGCAGTACTTC	CASSRQPDLYEQYF
-	TRBV2	TRBD2	TRBJ2-1	TGTGCCAGCAGTCGGGAGGGCCTAGCGGGGGGAAATGAGCAGTTCTTC	CASSREGLAGGNEQFF
once	TRBV28	TRBD1	TRBJ2-7	TGTGCCAGCAGTCCCAGGACAGGGGGCGGCTACGAGCAGTACTTC	CASSPRTGGGYEQYF
-	TRBV14	-	TRBJ1-3	TGTGCCAGCAGCCAGTTCTCTGGAAACACCATATATTTT	CASSQFSGNTIYF
-	TRBV11-2	-	TRBJ1-1	TGTGCCAGCAGCTTAGCCCTACAGGCCATGCGAAACACTGAAGCTTTCTTT	CASSLALQAMRNTEAFF
-	TRBV7-9	-	TRBJ1-4	TGTGCCAGCAGCTCCCGAGGACAGAGAATGGCGACTAATGAAAAACTGTTTTTT	CASSSRGQRMATNEKLFF
few	TRBV28	-	TRBJ1-5	TGTGCCAGCAGTAGGGCAGCACAGCCCCAGCATTTT	CASSRAAQPQHF
-	TRBV28	-	TRBJ1-2	TGTGCCAGCAGCCGCCAACAGTTTAACTATGGCTACACCTTC	CASSRQQFNYGYTF
-	TRBV7-8	-	TRBJ1-5	TGTGCCAGCAGCTCAACGGCCCGGGGGGCAGTAGGCAATCAGCCCCAGCATTTT	CASSSTARGAVGNQPQHF
-	TRBV9	-	TRBJ2-1	TGTGCCAGCAGCGTATTTGGGGGAGGCGGGTACAATGAGCAGTTCTTC	CASSVFGGGGYNEQFF
-	TRBV11-2	TRBD1	TRBJ2-1	TGTGCCAGCAGCTTAGAGGCAGGGGGCTTCTACAATGAGCAGTTCTTC	CASSLEAGGFYNEQFF
-	TRBV29-1	-	TRBJ2-4	TGCAGCGTTGAGGGCGGTGGGGAACCCTTAGCCAAAAACATTCAGTACTTC	CSVEGGGEPLAKNIQYF
-	TRBV5-1	-	TRBJ1-1	TGCGCCAGCAGCGGAACCGGACTTAGGACTGAAGCTTTCTTT	CASSGTGLRTEAFF
-	TRBV7-8	TRBD2	TRBJ2-5	TGTGCCAGCAGCAGAAGTAGCGGGAGAAACCAAGAGACCCAGTACTTC	CASSRSSGRNQETQYF
-	TRBV5-1	TRBD1	TRBJ1-1	TGCGCCAGCAGCTTGTGGGGGACAGGGGCGATAGAGAACACTGAAGCTTTCTTT	CASSLWGTGAIENTEAFF
-	TRBV18	TRBD1	TRBJ2-1	TGTGCCAGCTCCCAGGGACAGGGGAACCTCAATGAGCAGTTCTTC	CASSQGQGNLNEQFF
-	TRBV5-4	-	TRBJ2-4	TGTGCCAGCAGCCCTGGTGGGGGATCAGCCAAAAACATTCAGTACTTC	CASSPGGGSAKNIQYF
few	TRBV5-1	TRBD1	TRBJ1-1	TGCGCCAGCAGCGGGGAGACAGGGCGAGCTTTCTTT	CASSGETGRAFF
few	TRBV30	-	TRBJ1-1	TGTGCCTGGAGTGTACGGTTTGCAACTGAAGCTTTCTTT	CAWSVRFATEAFF
few	TRBV5-1	-	TRBJ2-7	TGCGCCAGCAGCTTGTGGGCAGGAAGGGCCGACGAGCAGTACTTC	CASSLWAGRADEQYF
-	TRBV23-1	-	TRBJ1-4	TGCGCCAGCAGTCTGGGCAGGGGTAATGAAAAACTGTTTTTT	CASSLGRGNEKLFF
-	TRBV19	-	TRBJ2-3	TGTGCCAGTAGCCGCACAGATACGCAGTATTTT	CASSRTDTQYF
-	TRBV30	TRBD2	TRBJ2-5	TGTGCCTGGAGAGCAGCGGGGGGGCAAGAGACCCAGTACTTC	CAWRAAGGQETQYF
few	TRBV7-9	-	TRBJ2-7	TGTGCCAGCAGCTTATCGGTACAAGTCTACGAGCAGTACTTC	CASSLSVQVYEQYF